This TCR beta chain was captured by sequencing in a study of blood T cell repertoires in COVID-19. Libraries were prepared by immunoSEQ multiplex PCR; TCRdb keeps only in-frame clonotypes and omits some of them. Of 40,000 to 50,000 clones in the sample, about 86% were seen once. In its sample, this clone was seen once. CDR1 and CDR2 (germline): SGHTA, FQGNSA. CDR3 length: 13 amino acids. V dropped 1 base and J dropped 3 bases, with 7 bases sitting between them. The receptor comes from a woman older than 75 with acute or convalescent COVID-19. The chain employs TRBV7-2 and TRBJ2-7; D unresolved. Sequenced material: peripheral blood. CDR3: CASSLVTDYEQYF. In nucleotides, the CDR3 is TGTGCCAGCAGCTTAGTTACAGACTACGAGCAGTACTTC. The complete variable domain, with remaining parts taken from reference TRBV7-2 and TRBJ2-7, reads GAGVSQSPSNKVTEKGKDVELRCDPISGHTALYWYRQSLGQGLEFLIYFQGNSAPDKSGLPSDRFSAERTGGSVSTLTIQRTQQEDSAVYLCASSLVTDYEQYFGPGTRLTVT.